The clone carrying this T cell receptor beta chain was found many times. Its matching antigen is unknown. These data come from a study of blood T cells in healthy people across ages. Between the trimmed V and J ends, which lost 2 bases and 8 bases, there was a span of 13 bases. The CDR3 totals 15 residues. Looked up from germline, CDR1 is LGHNA and CDR2 is YSLEER. PCR was performed a second time for about 7 to 12 cycles using a sample-barcoded 5' primer and a J-beta primer mix. Sequencing recovered at least 2.5 million CDR3-containing paired-end reads from each sample. MiXCR, applied by TCRdb to the 5' RACE reads, yields one record per CDR3 protein. The data contain around 870,000 distinct CDR3 sequences, 25% to 35% of them singletons. Points from the study as a whole: There was no known CMV status for donors, so expanded clonotype changes were possibly confounded. Since the PBMCs were unsorted, naive and antigen-experienced cells could not be conclusively compared.

Peripheral blood samples of roughly 9.8 milliliters were drawn from each donor. The receptor comes from a woman of 80 years or more in good health. This chain connects TRBV4-3 to TRBJ1-6, with a possible D match to TRBD1 (6 bases). Sequenced: blood. The CDR3 protein is CASSQRTGSHSPLHF. The CDR3 DNA reads TGCGCCAGCAGCCAACGAACAGGGTCCCATTCACCCCTCCACTTT.